These T cell receptor beta chains were read from a single sample in a study of persistence of HIV-infected CD4 T cells. Repertoires were generated with immunoSEQ multiplex PCR, while TCRdb's copy carries only in-frame clones and drops some. Of approximately 20,000 clones in the sample, around 78% were seen once. Their target antigens are unknown. The sequencing used CD4+ T cells sorted from PBMCs after 18-hour stimulation, collected from a patient who received antiretroviral therapy. The receptors were sampled from an adult man with HIV who was CMV-seropositive. The conserved cysteine and the conserved F or W are not part of the CDR3 here. Expanded clones are given a class, and other clones once, few, many or no size at all.

size	V	J	CDR3
NA	TRBV30	TRBJ2-6	AWSSPLDSGANVLT
NA	TRBV3-1/TRBV3-2	TRBJ2-7	ASSQFNSPYEQY
NA	TRBV19	TRBJ2-7	ASSLTPGTPEQY
NA	TRBV18	TRBJ2-1	ASSPRDRLSGNEQF
NA	TRBV27	TRBJ2-7	ASSLIGEGEQY
few	TRBV6-5	TRBJ1-5	ASSPVPGGQPQH
NA	TRBV5-6	TRBJ1-2	ASSSISNYGYT
NA	TRBV20-1	TRBJ1-2	SAPQNSGYT
NA	TRBV4-2	TRBJ2-3	ASSLGLAGGKRGTDTQY
few	TRBV7-3	TRBJ1-6	ASSLIGGAQSPLH
NA	TRBV5-6	TRBJ2-7	ASRFGRARGPSSYEQY
NA	TRBV6-2/TRBV6-3	TRBJ2-1	ASSSMRGGPEEQF
NA	TRBV28	TRBJ2-5	ASSSETGGLETQY
NA	TRBV7-9	TRBJ1-3	ASSLSTSGNTIY
NA	TRBV19	TRBJ2-1	ASSIQLAGGRNEQF
NA	TRBV5-1	TRBJ1-4	ASSVQGATNEKLF
NA	TRBV28	TRBJ1-5	ASRSGTGNNQPQH
NA	TRBV3-1/TRBV3-2	TRBJ2-1	ASSQAGVNEQF
NA	TRBV3-1/TRBV3-2	TRBJ2-1	ASSQDRGLAGAHSYNEQF